This T cell receptor beta chain was recovered during a study of blood T cells in healthy people across ages. Study-wide results and caveats: Unsorted PBMC input precluded a conclusive naive versus antigen-experienced comparison.

About this clonotype: Its antigen is unknown.

The trim removed 8 bases at V and 5 bases at J, leaving 5 bases unmatched. Germline CDR1 is SNHLY and CDR2 is FYNNEI. CDR3 length equals 12 residues. Together with a sample-barcoded 5' primer, a J-beta primer mix was included in a second PCR lasting roughly 7 to 11 cycles. Every sample gave at least 2.5 million paired-end reads containing CDR3. TCRdb called the 5' RACE reads again in MiXCR, with one record for every CDR3 protein. The sample includes hundreds of thousands of distinct CDR3 sequences, 20% to 30% seen only once; the top ten take 9.4%. The same specimen was also included in a second study, on T cells of mothers and their children. That work adds: Donation was provided by three healthy Caucasian mothers along with their six children. Amplification in the second PCR used the M1S primer, which added sample barcodes and 2-4 random nucleotides.

This receptor was obtained from a boy aged 10-17 years in good health. The source material was blood. The gene calls are TRBV2 and TRBJ2-7; TRBD2 agrees at 8 bases. CDR3 sequence reads: CASAREGHEQYF. The CDR3 bases are TGTGCCAGCGCACGGGAGGGCCACGAGCAGTACTTC.